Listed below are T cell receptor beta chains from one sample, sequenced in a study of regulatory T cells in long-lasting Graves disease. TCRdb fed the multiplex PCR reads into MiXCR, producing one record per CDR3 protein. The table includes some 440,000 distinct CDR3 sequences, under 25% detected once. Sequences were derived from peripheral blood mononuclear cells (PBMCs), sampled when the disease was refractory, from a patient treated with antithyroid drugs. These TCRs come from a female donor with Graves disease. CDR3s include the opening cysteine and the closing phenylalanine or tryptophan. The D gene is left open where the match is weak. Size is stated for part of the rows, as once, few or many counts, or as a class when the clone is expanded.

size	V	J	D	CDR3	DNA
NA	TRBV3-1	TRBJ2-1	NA	CASSQLGNEQFF	TGTGCCAGCAGCCAACTAGGTAATGAGCAGTTCTTC
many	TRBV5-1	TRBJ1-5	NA	CASSLVGHGSPQHF	TGCGCCAGCAGCTTGGTGGGACACGGGTCGCCCCAGCATTTT
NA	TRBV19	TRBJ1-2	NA	CASRDGVLYGYTF	TGTGCCAGTAGGGACGGCGTCCTCTATGGCTACACCTTC
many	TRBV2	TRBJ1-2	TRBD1	CASSPDRGLGDYGYTF	TGTGCCAGCAGCCCGGACAGGGGGCTTGGTGACTATGGCTACACCTTC
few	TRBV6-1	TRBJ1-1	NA	CASISQRGGGRTEAFF	TGTGCCAGCATCTCACAGAGGGGAGGAGGTCGAACTGAAGCTTTCTTT
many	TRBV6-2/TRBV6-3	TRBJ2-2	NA	CASSYLNTGELFF	TGTGCCAGCAGTTATTTGAACACCGGGGAGCTGTTTTTT
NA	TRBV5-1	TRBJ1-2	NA	CASSLSLANYGYTF	TGCGCCAGCAGCTTGAGTTTGGCTAACTATGGCTACACCTTC
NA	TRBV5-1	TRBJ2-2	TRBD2	CASSQPAGGTGELFF	TGCGCCAGCAGCCAACCAGCGGGAGGGACCGGGGAGCTGTTTTTT
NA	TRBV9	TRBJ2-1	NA	CASSVGGPPDQGQFF	TGTGCCAGCAGCGTAGGGGGGCCCCCCGATCAAGGGCAGTTCTTC
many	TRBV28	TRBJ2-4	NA	CASSTSGLFKNIQYF	TGCGCCAGCAGCACTTCGGGACTCTTCAAAAACATTCAGTACTTC
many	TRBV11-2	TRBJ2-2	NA	CASSLESYGELFF	TGTGCCAGCAGCTTAGAGTCCTACGGGGAGCTGTTTTTT
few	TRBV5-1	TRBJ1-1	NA	CASIPTGNVTDTEAFF	TGCGCCAGCATTCCCACAGGGAACGTTACGGACACTGAAGCTTTCTTT
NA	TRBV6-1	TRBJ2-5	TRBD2	CASRSRAGVEETQYF	TGTGCCAGCAGATCAAGAGCGGGAGTAGAAGAGACCCAGTACTTC
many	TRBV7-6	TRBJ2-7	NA	CASSLGESYEQYF	TGTGCCAGCAGCCTGGGTGAATCCTACGAGCAGTACTTC
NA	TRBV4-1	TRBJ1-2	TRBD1	CASSPAPTGIYGYTF	TGCGCCAGCAGCCCCGCTCCGACAGGGATCTATGGCTACACCTTC
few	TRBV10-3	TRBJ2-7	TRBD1	CAIKLQGASYEQYF	TGTGCCATCAAACTACAGGGGGCTTCCTACGAGCAGTACTTC
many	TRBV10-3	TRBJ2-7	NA	CAISDQVATGYEQYF	TGTGCCATCAGCGACCAAGTAGCGACCGGTTACGAGCAGTACTTC
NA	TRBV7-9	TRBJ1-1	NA	CASSDGFMNTEAFF	TGTGCCAGCAGCGACGGGTTCATGAACACTGAAGCTTTCTTT
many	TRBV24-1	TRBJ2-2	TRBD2	CATSRSGSSTGELFF	TGTGCCACCAGTCGTAGCGGGAGTAGCACCGGGGAGCTGTTTTTT
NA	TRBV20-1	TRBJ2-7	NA	CSARGPSEASYEQYF	TGCAGTGCTAGAGGCCCATCGGAGGCCTCCTACGAGCAGTACTTC
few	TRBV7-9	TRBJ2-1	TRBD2	CASSLAGGYEQFF	TGTGCCAGCAGCTTAGCGGGAGGGTATGAGCAGTTCTTC
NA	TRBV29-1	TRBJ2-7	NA	CSAAGGGGIEGYEQYF	TGCAGCGCCGCTGGGGGGGGCGGAATCGAGGGCTACGAGCAGTACTTC
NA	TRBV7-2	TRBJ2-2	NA	CASRHVTGELFF	TGTGCCAGCAGACATGTCACCGGGGAGCTGTTTTTT
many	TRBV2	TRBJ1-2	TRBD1	CASSKDRDRGYTF	TGTGCCAGCAGCAAAGACAGGGATAGGGGCTACACCTTC
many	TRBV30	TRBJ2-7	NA	CAWRAWGAGNEQYF	TGTGCCTGGAGGGCTTGGGGGGCAGGAAACGAGCAGTACTTC
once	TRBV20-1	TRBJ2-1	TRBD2	CSAPALAGVYNEQFF	TGCAGTGCACCCGCCCTAGCGGGAGTCTACAATGAGCAGTTCTTC